This T cell receptor (beta chain) was profiled in a study of blood T cell repertoires in COVID-19. Study-level background: Acute and convalescent COVID-19 specimens originated in the United States, Italy and Spain.

This clone occurred once. Sequencing used immunoSEQ multiplex PCR; TCRdb keeps in-frame clones, though not all of them. The sample has 250,000 to 300,000 clones, about 88% seen once; the top ten hold 3.6%. V lost 4 bases to trimming and J lost 5 bases, with 8 bases between them. CDR1 is SGDLS, CDR2 YYNGEE, per germline. This CDR3 has 12 amino acids. J is TRBJ2-3 and V is TRBV9, with D possibly TRBD2 on 5 matching bases. This receptor was identified in a man aged 18 to 35 with active or convalescent COVID-19. Sequenced: peripheral blood. The DNA of the CDR3 is TGTGCCAGCAGCTTCGGAGGAGATACGCAGTATTTT. As protein: CASSFGGDTQYF.